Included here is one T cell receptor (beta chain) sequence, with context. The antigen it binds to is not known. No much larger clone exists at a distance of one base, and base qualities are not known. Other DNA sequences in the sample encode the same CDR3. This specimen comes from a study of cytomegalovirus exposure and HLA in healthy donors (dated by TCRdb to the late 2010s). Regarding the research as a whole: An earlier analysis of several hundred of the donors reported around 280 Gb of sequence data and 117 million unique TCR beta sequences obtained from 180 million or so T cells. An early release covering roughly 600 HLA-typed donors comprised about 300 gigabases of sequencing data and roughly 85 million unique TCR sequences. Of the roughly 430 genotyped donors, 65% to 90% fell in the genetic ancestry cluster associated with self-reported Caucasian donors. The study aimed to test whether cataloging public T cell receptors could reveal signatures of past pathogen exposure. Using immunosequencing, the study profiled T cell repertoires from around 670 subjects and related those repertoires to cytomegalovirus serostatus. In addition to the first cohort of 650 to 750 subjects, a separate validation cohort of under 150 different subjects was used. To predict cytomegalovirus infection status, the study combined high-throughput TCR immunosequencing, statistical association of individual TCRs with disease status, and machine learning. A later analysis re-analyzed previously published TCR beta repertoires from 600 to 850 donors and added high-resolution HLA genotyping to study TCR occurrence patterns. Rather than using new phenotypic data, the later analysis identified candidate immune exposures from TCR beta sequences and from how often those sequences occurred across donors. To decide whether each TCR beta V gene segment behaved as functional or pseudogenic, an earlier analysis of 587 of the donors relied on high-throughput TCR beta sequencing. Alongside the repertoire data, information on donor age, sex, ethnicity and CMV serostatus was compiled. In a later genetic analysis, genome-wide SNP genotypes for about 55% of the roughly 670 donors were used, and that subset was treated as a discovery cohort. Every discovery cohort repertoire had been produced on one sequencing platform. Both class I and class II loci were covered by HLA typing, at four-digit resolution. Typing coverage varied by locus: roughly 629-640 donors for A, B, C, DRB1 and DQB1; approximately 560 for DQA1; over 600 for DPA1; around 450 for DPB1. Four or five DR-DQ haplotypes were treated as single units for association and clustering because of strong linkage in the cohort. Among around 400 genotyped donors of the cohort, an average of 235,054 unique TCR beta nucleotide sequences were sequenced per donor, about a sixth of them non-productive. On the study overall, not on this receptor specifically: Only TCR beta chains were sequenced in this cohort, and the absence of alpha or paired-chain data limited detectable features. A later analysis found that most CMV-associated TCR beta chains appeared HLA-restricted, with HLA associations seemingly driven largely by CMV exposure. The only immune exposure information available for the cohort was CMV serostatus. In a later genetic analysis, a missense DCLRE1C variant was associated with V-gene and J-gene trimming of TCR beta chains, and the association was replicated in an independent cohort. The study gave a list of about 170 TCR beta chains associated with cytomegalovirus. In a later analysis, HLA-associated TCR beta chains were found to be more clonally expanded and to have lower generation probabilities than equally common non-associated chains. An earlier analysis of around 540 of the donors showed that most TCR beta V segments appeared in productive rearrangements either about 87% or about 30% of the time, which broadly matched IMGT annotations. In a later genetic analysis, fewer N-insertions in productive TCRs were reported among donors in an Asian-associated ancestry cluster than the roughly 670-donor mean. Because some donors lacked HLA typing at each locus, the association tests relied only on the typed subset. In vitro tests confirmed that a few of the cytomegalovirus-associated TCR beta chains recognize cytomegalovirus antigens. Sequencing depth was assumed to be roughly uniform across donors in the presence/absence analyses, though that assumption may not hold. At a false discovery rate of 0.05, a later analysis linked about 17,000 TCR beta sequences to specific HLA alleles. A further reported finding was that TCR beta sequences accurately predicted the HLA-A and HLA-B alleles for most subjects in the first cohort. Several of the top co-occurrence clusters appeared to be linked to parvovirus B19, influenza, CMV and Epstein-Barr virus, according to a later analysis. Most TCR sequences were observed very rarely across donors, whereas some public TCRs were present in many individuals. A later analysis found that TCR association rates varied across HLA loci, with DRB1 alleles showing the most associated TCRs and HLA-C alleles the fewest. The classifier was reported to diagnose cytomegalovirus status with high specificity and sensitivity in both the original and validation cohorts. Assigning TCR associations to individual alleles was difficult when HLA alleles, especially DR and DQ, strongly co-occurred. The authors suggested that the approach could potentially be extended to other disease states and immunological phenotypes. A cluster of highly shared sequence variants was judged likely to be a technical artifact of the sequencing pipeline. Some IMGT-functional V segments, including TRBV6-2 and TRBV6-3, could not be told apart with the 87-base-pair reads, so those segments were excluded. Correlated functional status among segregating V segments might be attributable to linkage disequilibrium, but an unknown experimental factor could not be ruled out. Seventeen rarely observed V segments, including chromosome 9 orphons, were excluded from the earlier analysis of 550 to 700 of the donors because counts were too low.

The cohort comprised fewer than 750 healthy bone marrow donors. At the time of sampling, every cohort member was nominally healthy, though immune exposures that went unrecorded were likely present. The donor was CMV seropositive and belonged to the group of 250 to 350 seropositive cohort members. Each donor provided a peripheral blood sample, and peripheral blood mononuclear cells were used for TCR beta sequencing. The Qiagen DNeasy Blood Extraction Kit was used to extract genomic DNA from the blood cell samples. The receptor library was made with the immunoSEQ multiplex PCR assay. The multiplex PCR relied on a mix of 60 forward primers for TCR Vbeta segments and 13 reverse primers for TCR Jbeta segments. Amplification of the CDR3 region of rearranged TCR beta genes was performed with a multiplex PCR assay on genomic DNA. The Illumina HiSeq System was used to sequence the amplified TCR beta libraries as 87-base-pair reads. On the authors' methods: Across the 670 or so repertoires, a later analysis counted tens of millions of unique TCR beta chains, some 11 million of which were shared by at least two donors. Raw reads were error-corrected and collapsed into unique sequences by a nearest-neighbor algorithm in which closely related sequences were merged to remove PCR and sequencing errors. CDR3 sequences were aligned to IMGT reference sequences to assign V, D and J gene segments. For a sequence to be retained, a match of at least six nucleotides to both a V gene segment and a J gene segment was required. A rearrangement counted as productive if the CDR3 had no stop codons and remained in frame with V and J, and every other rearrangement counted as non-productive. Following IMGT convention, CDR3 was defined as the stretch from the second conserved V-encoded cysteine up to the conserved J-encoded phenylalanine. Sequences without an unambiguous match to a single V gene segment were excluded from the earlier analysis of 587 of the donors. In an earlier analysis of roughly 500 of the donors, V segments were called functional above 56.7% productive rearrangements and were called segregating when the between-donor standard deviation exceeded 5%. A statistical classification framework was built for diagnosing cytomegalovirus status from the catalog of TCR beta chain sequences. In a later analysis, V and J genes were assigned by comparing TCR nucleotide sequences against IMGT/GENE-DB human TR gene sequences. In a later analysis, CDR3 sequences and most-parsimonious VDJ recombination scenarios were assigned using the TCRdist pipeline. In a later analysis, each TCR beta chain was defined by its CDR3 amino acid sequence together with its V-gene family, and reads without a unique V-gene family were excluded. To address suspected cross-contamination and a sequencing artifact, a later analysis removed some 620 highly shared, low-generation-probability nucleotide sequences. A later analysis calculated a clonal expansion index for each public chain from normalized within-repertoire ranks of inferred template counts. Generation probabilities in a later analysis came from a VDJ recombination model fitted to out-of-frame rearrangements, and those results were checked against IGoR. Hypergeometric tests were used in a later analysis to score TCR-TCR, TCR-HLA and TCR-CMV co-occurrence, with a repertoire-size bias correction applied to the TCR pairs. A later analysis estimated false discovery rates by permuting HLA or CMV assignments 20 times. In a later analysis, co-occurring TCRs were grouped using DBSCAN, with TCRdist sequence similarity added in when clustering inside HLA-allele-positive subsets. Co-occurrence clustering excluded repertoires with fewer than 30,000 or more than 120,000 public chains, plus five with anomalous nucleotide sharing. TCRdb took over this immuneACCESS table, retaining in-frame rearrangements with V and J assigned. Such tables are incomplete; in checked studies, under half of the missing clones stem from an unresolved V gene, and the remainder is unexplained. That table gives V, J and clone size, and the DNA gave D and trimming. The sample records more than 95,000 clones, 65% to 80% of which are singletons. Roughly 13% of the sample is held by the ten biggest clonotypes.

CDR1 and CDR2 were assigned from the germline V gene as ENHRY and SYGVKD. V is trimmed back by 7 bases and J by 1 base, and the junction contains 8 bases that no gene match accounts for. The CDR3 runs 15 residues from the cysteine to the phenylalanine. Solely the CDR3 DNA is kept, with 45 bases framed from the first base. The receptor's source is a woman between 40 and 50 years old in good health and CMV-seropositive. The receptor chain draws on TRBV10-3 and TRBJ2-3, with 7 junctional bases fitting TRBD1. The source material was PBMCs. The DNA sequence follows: TGTGCCATCAACCCTACAGGGGTTGGCACAGATACGCAGTATTTT. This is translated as CAINPTGVGTDTQYF.